The entry that follows covers one TCR beta chain sequence. This specimen comes from a study of T cell responses to AZD1222 COVID-19 vaccine. The CDR3 has 21 residues. Repertoires were generated with immunoSEQ multiplex PCR, while TCRdb's copy carries only in-frame clones and drops some. Of about 140,000 clones listed, roughly nine tenths were seen once; the top ten hold roughly 7.5%. The specimen comprised peripheral blood, sampled 28 days after the second dose of the MenACWY control vaccine. This TCR was sampled from an adult who received the MenACWY meningococcal vaccine as a control. The gene calls are TRBV21-1 and TRBJ2-3; the D call TRBD1 from the table was never checked on the DNA. TRBV21-1 is a pseudogene. In DNA, the CDR3 is TGTGCCAGCAGCAAATGTCAGGACAGAAAAGGCCAGTTTCCTAGCACAGATACGCAGTATTTT. This gives the protein CASSKCQDRKGQFPSTDTQYF.